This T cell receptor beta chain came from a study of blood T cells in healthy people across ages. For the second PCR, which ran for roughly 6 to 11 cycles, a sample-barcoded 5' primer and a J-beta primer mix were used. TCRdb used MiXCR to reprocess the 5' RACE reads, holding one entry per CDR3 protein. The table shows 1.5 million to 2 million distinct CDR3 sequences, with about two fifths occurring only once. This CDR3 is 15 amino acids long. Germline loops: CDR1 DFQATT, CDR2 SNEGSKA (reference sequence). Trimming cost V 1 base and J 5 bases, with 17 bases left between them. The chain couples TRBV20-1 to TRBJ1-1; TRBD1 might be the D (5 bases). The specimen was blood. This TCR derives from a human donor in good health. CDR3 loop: CSARGRAREGTEAFF. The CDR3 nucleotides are TGCAGTGCTAGAGGGAGGGCCCGGGAGGGGACTGAAGCTTTCTTT.